The clone carrying this T cell receptor beta chain was seen a few times. The sample originates from a study of blood T cell repertoires in COVID-19. Study at large: The United States, Italy and Spain provided the acute and convalescent COVID-19 samples. In each case, the material was cDNA or gDNA derived from T cells, B-cell-depleted T cells, or PBMCs.

In the study's own analysis: Estimated nucleated cell counts came from reference gene primer amplification. Profiled with immunoSEQ multiplex PCR; TCRdb holds only in-frame clones, not every one. V, J and clone size are those of that table, while D and trimming were read from the DNA. The sample lists under 100,000 clones, about 83% occurring once. The CDR3 has 14 residues. V lost 1 base and J lost 1, with 6 bases in between. The germline V gene encodes CDR1 SGHRS and CDR2 YFSETQ. This TCR came from a woman aged 55-70 years with acute or convalescent COVID-19. The V call is TRBV5-1, the J call TRBJ1-3; D gene ambiguous. Sequencing used peripheral blood. The CDR3 sequence is CASSLSSSGNTIYF. The CDR3 DNA follows: TGCGCCAGCAGCTTGTCGAGTTCTGGAAACACCATATATTTT.